This T cell receptor (beta chain) emerged from a study of T cells in Graves' hyperthyroidism and ophthalmopathy. Each patient was aged 18 to 65 and had newly diagnosed hyperthyroidism of under 2 months' duration. PBMCs were derived from about 10 ml fresh peripheral blood. RNA transcripts served as the template for amplifying TCR beta CDR3 regions. First-round RT-PCR targeting the TCR CDR3 was performed with the HTBI primer set. One entry per CDR3 protein, called by TCRdb with MiXCR from the multiplex PCR reads. The repertoire holds fewer than 600,000 distinct CDR3 sequences, 14% seen once, with about 14% in the top ten. CDR3 length: 13 residues. The V end lost 6 bases, the J end lost 3 bases, and 12 bases lay between the germline ends. CDR1 is SNHLY, CDR2 FYNNEI, per germline. This clonotype has just a few counts.

The rearrangement joins TRBV2 to TRBJ2-7, with a weak D call TRBD1 (5 bases). The receptor was derived from a middle-aged woman with Graves' hyperthyroidism. The sample was blood. CDR3 in DNA: TGTGCCAGCAGCCCAGGGTCAGTCTACGAGCAGTACTTC. Its translation is CASSPGSVYEQYF.